This T cell receptor beta chain is from a study of T-cell reconstitution after alpha-beta-depleted transplantation in children. The table lists this clonotype with a few counts. V was clipped by 8 bases and J by 2 bases, with 22 bases between them. The CDR3 extends over 15 amino acids. Germline assignment: CDR1 SQVTM and CDR2 ANQGSEA. Unique molecular identifiers were incorporated during preparation of the TCRbeta library. TCRdb fed the PCR reads into MiXCR, producing one record per CDR3 protein. The profile covers approximately 400,000 distinct CDR3 sequences, with around 9.9% appearing a single time and 4.5% to 7% taken by the ten largest.

The material sequenced was PBMCs from the stem cell graft donor, taken from the stem cell graft. This rearrangement joins TRBV29-1 to TRBJ2-7; possible D gene TRBD1, 8 bases. The sequence derives from a human donor who donated a stem cell graft to a child with acute myeloid leukemia. The CDR3 here is CSRQGSAGAAYEQYF. In DNA, the CDR3 is TGCAGCAGACAGGGGTCTGCGGGAGCGGCCTACGAGCAGTACTTC.